Given below is one T cell receptor (beta chain) in context. Its antigen is currently unknown. The data were taken from a study of T cells in localized non-small cell lung cancer. Notes on the study in general: Heterogeneity remains possible, as sequencing covered one tumor region only. A median of about 52 clones ranked among the top 100 in tumor appeared in adjacent lung.

Some clones are missing from TCRdb's copy, which holds only in-frame ones; the method was immunoSEQ multiplex PCR. The table shows about 27,000 clones, with 90% occurring only once. The length of the CDR3 is 14 residues. In germline, CDR1 is SGHNT, CDR2 YYREEE (reference sequence). Trimming stripped 0 bases from V and 5 bases from J, with 8 bases between. The chain combines TRBV5-4 with TRBJ2-2; D is unclear. The sample consisted of peripheral blood, taken before any cancer treatment. The TCR was taken from a woman aged 35-70 years with stage I lung adenocarcinoma. The CDR3 protein is CASSLAGVTGELFF. CDR3 nucleotide sequence: TGTGCCAGCAGCTTGGCCGGTGTAACCGGGGAGCTGTTTTTT.